This TCR beta chain was captured by sequencing in a study of shared clonotypes between healthy human individuals. General observations from the study: Blood was the only sampled material, and tissue repertoires likely differ.

Turning to this clone: Antigen unknown.

The CDR3 contains 12 residues. Trimming pared 5 bases from V and 7 bases from J, leaving 11 bases between. Germline V gene sequence: CDR1 SEHNR, CDR2 FQNEAQ (reference sequence). Original processing notes: Without quality scores, immunoSEQ junctional reads could not be filtered like full-length reads. The method was immunoSEQ multiplex PCR; TCRdb's version includes in-frame clones alone and lacks a portion of them. That table furnishes V, J and clone size, whereas the DNA furnished D and trimming. The sample holds around 2.5 million clones, 93% seen once. The TCR originated in a man younger than 35 in good health. Some clones in this sample may be carry-over from other donors' samples. What was sequenced was naive CD4+ T cells from PBMCs. Subset of the sample: CD45RA+ positively selected. The chain employs TRBV7-9 and TRBJ1-2; D possibly corresponds to TRBD1 (5 bases). The CDR3 is CASSPGTGGYTF. In nucleotides, the CDR3 is TGTGCCAGCAGCCCCGGGACGGGTGGCTACACCTTC.